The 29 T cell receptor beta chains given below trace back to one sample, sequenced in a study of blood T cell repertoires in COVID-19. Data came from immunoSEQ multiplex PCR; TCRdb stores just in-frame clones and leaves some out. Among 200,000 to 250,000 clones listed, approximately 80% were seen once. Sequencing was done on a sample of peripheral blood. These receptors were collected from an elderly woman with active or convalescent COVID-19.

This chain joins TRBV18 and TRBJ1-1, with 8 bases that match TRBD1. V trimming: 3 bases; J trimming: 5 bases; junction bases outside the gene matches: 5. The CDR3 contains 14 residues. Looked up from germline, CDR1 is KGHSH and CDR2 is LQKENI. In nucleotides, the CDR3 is TGTGCCAGCTCACCCACAGGGGGTGAAACTGAAGCTTTCTTT. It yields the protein CASSPTGGETEAFF.

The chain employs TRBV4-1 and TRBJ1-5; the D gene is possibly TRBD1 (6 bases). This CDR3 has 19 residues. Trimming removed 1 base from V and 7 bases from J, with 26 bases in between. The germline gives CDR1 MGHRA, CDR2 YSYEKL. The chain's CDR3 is CASSQVDMLVSRGQQPQHF. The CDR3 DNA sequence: TGCGCCAGCAGCCAAGTAGATATGTTGGTTTCCAGGGGCCAGCAGCCCCAGCATTTT.

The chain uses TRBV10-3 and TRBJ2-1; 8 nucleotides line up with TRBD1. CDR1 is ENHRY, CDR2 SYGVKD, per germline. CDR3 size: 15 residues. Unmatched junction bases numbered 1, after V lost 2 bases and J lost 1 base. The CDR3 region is CAISENRGSYNEQFF. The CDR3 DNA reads TGTGCCATCAGTGAGAACAGGGGGTCCTACAATGAGCAGTTCTTC.

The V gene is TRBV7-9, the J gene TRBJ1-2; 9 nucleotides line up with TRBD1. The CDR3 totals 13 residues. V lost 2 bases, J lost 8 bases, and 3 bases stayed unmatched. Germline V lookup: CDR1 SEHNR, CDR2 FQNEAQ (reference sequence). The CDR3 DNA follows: TGTGCCAGCAGCTTACGACAGGGGGAAGGCTACACCTTC. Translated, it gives CASSLRQGEGYTF.

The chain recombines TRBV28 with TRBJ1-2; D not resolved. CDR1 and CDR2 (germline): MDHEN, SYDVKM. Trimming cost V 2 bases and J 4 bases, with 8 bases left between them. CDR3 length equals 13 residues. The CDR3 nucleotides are TGTGCCAGCAGTTTAACCAGGATCTATGGCTACACCTTC. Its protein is CASSLTRIYGYTF.

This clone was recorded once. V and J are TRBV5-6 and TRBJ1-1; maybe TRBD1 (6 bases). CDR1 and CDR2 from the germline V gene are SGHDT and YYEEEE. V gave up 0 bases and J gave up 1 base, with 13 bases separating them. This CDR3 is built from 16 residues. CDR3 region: CASSLVDRGSNTEAFF. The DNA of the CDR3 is TGTGCCAGCAGCTTGGTCGATAGGGGGTCGAACACTGAAGCTTTCTTT.

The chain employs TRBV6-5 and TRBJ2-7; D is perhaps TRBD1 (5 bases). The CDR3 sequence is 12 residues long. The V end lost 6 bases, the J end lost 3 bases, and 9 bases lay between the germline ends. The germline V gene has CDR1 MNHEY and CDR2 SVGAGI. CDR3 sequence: CASRRQYYEQYF. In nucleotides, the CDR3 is TGTGCCAGCAGGAGACAGTACTACGAGCAGTACTTC.

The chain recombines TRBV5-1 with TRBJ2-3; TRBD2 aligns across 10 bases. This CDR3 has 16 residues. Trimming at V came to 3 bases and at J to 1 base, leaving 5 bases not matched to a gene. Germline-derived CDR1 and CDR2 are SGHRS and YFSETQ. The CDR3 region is CASSSWTSGGTDTQYF. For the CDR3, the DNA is TGCGCCAGCAGCTCATGGACTAGCGGAGGCACAGATACGCAGTATTTT.

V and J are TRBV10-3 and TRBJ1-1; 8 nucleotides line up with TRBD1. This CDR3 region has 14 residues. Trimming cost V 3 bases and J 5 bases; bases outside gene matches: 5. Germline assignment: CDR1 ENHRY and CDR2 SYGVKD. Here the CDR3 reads CAISDDRGTTEAFF. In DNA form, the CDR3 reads TGTGCCATCAGTGACGACAGGGGTACGACTGAAGCTTTCTTT.

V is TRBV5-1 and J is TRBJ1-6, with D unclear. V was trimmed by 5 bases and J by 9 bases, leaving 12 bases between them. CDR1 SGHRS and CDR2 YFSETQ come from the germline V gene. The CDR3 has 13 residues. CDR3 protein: CASREGSGSPLHF. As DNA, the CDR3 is TGCGCCAGCAGGGAGGGTTCCGGTTCACCCCTCCACTTT.

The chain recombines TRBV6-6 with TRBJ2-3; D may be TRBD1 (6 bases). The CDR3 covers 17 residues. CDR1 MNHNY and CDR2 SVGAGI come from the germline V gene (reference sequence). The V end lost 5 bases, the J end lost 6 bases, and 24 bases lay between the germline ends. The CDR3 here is CASSHQPPGHRRDTQYF. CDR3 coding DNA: TGTGCCAGCAGTCACCAACCTCCGGGACACCGGCGGGATACGCAGTATTTT.

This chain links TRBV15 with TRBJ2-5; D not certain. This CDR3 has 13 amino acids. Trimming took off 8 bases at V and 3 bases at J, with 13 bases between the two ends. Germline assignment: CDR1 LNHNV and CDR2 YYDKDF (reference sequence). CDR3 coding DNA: TGTGCCACCGCCTTACCTCAGGAAGAGACCCAGTACTTC. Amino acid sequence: CATALPQEETQYF.

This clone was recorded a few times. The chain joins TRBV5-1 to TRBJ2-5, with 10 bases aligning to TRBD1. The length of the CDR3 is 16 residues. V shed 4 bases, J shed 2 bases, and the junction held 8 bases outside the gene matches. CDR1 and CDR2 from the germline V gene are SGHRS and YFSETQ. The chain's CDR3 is CASSQDRGAKQETQYF. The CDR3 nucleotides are TGCGCCAGCAGCCAGGACAGGGGGGCTAAACAAGAGACCCAGTACTTC.

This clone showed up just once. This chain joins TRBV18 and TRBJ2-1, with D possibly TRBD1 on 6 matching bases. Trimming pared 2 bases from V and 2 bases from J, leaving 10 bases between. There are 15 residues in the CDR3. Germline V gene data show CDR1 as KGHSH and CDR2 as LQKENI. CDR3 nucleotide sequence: TGTGCCAGCTCACCAACAGGGAGACCCTACAATGAGCAGTTCTTC. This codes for CASSPTGRPYNEQFF. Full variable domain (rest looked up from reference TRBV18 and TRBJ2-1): NAGVMQNPRHLVRRRGQEARLRCSPMKGHSHVYWYRQLPEEGLKFMVYLQKENIIDESGMPKERFSAEFPKEGPSILRIQQVVRGDSAAYFCASSPTGRPYNEQFFGPGTRLTVL.

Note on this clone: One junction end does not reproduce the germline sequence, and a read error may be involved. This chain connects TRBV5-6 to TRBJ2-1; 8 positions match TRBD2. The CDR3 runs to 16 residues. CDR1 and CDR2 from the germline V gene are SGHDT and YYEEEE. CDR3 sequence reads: CASRLGTRVAYNEQFF. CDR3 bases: TGTGCCAGCAGATTGGGGACTAGAGTGGCCTACAATGAGCAGTTCTTC.

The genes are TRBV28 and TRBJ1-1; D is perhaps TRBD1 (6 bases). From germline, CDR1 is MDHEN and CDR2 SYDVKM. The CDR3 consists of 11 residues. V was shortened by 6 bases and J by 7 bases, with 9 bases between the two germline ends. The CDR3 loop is CASRWTDEAFF. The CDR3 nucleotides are TGTGCCAGCAGATGGACAGATGAAGCTTTCTTT.

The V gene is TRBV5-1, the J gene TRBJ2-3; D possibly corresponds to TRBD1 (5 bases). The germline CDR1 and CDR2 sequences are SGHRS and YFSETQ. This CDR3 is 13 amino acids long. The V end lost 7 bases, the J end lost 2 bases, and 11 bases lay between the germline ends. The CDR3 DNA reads TGCGCCAGCCGTAAGACAGCCACAGATACGCAGTATTTT. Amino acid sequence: CASRKTATDTQYF.

CDR3 nucleotides: TGTGCCTGGAGCCGGGAATCCCGAAATTCACCCCTCCACTTT. Translating it yields CAWSRESRNSPLHF. The chain recombines TRBV30 with TRBJ1-6; D ambiguous. Trimming stripped 3 bases from V and 7 bases from J, with 13 bases between. The CDR3 has 14 amino acids. Looked up from germline, CDR1 is GTSNPN and CDR2 is SVGIG (reference sequence).

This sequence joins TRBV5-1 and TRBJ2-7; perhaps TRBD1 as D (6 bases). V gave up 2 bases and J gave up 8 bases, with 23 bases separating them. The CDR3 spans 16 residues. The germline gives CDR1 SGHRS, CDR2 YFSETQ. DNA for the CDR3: TGCGCCAGCAGCTTAAACGCCGGGCCCGGGACACCCAAGCAGTACTTC. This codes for CASSLNAGPGTPKQYF.

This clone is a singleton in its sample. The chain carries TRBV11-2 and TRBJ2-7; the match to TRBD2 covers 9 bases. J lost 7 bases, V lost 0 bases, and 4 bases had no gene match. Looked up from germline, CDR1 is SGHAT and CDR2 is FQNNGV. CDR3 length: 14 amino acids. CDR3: CASSLERLAGEQYF. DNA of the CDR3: TGTGCCAGCAGCTTAGAAAGGCTAGCGGGGGAGCAGTACTTC.

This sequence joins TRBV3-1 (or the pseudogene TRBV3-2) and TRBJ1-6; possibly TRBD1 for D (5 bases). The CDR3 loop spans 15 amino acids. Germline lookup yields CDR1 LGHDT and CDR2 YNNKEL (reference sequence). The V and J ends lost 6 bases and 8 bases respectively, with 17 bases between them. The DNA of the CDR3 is TGTGCCAGCAGTTCGAGTCCGGGGGATTATTCACCCCTCCACTTT. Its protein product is CASSSSPGDYSPLHF.

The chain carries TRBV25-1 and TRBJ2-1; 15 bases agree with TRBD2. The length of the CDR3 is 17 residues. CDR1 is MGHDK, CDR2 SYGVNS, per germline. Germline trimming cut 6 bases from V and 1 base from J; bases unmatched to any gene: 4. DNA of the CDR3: TGTGCCAGCAGAGGACTAGCGGGGGGGCTTTCCTACAATGAGCAGTTCTTC. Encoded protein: CASRGLAGGLSYNEQFF.

The CDR3 is CASRIQGAVNSPLHF. CDR3 DNA sequence: TGTGCCAGCAGGATACAGGGGGCCGTGAATTCACCCCTCCACTTT. The rearrangement links TRBV6-5 to TRBJ1-6; 9 positions match TRBD1. CDR1 and CDR2 from the germline V gene are MNHEY and SVGAGI. After removal of 6 bases from V and 7 bases from J, the junction contained 7 bases not matched to a gene. This CDR3 comprises 15 residues.

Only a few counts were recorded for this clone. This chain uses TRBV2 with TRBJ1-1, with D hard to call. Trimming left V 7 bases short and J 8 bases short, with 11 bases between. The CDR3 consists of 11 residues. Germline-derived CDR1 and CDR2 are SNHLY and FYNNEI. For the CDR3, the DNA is TGTGCCAGCATAGCCCTGCGGGAAGCTTTCTTT. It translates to CASIALREAFF.

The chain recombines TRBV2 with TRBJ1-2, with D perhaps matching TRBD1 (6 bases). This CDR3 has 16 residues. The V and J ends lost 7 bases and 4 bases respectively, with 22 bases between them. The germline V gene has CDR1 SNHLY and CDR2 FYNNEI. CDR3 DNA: TGTGCCAGCACCGAGCGGGGCCGGGGGGGCGGCTATGGCTACACCTTC. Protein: CASTERGRGGGYGYTF.

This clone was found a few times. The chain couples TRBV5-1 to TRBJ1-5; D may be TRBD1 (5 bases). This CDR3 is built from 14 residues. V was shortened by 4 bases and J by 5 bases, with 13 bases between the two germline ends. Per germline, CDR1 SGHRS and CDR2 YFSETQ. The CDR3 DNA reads TGCGCCAGCAGCGTAGCAGGGTCGTATCAGCCCCAGCATTTT. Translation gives CASSVAGSYQPQHF.

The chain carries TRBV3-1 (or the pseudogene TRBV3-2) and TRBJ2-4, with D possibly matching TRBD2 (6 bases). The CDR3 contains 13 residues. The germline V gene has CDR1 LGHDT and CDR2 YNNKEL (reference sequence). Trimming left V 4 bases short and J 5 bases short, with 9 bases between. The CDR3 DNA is TGTGCCAGCAGCCTTAGACTAGAAAACATTCAGTACTTC. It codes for CASSLRLENIQYF.

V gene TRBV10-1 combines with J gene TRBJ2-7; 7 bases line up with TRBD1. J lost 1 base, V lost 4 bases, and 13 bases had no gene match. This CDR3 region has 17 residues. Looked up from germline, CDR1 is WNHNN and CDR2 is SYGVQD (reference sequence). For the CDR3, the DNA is TGCGCCAGCAGTGCGTATAACAGGGGCCACTCTTCCTACGAGCAGTACTTC. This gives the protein CASSAYNRGHSSYEQYF.

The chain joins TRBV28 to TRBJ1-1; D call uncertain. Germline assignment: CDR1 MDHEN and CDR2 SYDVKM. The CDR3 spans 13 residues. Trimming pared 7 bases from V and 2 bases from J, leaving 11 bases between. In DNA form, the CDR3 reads TGTGCCAGCATTGGCCAGGTTAACACTGAAGCTTTCTTT. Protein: CASIGQVNTEAFF.